This TCR beta chain was captured by sequencing in a study of T cells after yellow fever vaccination. Findings and caveats of the study: A weaker but faster secondary response was observed, peaking on day 5 versus 15. Abundant clonotypes from the bulk population could get into FACS-sorted repertoires as contaminants.

This clonotype was found a few times. The antigen is not known. In making TCR cDNA, 5'RACE template switching added a universal primer site and UMIs to it. TCRdb recomputed calls from the 5' RACE reads with MiXCR, one row per CDR3 protein. This sample carries some 150,000 distinct CDR3 sequences, around 10% of them seen once, and the ten largest clones take about 38%. This material consisted of CD8+ T cells sorted from PBMCs, taken 15 days after the yellow fever booster vaccination. This TCR was sampled from a man aged 18-30 years who received the YFV17D yellow fever vaccine.

CDR3 sequence: CASSYRGGGNQPQHF. CDR3 in DNA: TGTGCCAGCAGTTACAGAGGGGGCGGCAATCAGCCCCAGCATTTT. This sequence joins TRBV6-2 or TRBV6-3 and TRBJ1-5; TRBD1 agrees at 7 bases. The CDR3 runs to 15 residues. V dropped 2 bases and J dropped 2; count of bases not matched to a gene: 3. Germline CDR1 reads MNHEY; CDR2 reads SVGEGT.